What follows are 28 T cell receptor beta chains derived from one specimen sequenced in a study of blood T cells in healthy people across ages. The use of a sample-barcoded 5' primer and a J-beta primer mix characterized a second PCR of about 7 to 12 cycles. MiXCR, run by TCRdb on the 5' RACE reads, gives a single entry per CDR3 protein. The top ten clones hold approximately 2% of a sample with about 1.8 million distinct CDR3 sequences, 40% to 55% of them seen once. Sequencing was performed on blood. These receptors originate from a woman in her forties in good health.

The chain employs TRBV20-1 and TRBJ2-5, with 8 bases identical to TRBD2. This CDR3 is built from 15 residues. With V trimmed by 3 bases and J by 7 bases, 13 bases remained unmatched. Germline CDR1 is DFQATT and CDR2 is SNEGSKA (reference sequence). CDR3 loop: CSASPARSGGGTQYF. The CDR3 DNA sequence: TGCAGTGCTAGTCCCGCACGGAGCGGGGGTGGGACCCAGTACTTC.

V usage is TRBV5-1 and J usage is TRBJ1-3, with D hard to call. This CDR3 is built from 16 residues. Trimming took off 0 bases at V and 0 bases at J, with 10 bases between the two ends. Germline assignment: CDR1 SGHRS and CDR2 YFSETQ. CDR3 protein: CASSLGNPSSGNTIYF. As DNA, the CDR3 is TGCGCCAGCAGCTTGGGAAACCCGAGCTCTGGAAACACCATATATTTT.

The chain couples TRBV14 to TRBJ2-5; D is possibly TRBD1 (6 bases). Germline lookup yields CDR1 SGHDN and CDR2 FVKESK. The V end lost 4 bases, the J end lost 7 bases, and 25 bases lay between the germline ends. The CDR3 is made up of 17 amino acids. The CDR3: CASSLLTPGQPRGTQYF. DNA for the CDR3: TGTGCCAGCAGCCTGTTAACTCCGGGACAACCAAGAGGGACCCAGTACTTC.

The chain has TRBV15 and TRBJ2-7; the match to TRBD1 covers 8 bases. The length of the CDR3 is 15 residues. V dropped 0 bases and J dropped 7; count of bases not matched to a gene: 8. CDR1 and CDR2 from the germline V gene are LNHNV and YYDKDF (reference sequence). In DNA, the CDR3 is TGTGCCACCAGCAGAGAACGGCAGGGGGCAAGGGAGCAGTACTTC. It encodes CATSRERQGAREQYF.

The chain couples TRBV5-5 to TRBJ2-1, with 9 bases lining up with TRBD1. This CDR3 is built from 16 residues. Trimming took 4 bases from V and 2 from J; bases not matched to a gene: 7. Germline V gene data show CDR1 as SGHKS and CDR2 as YYEKEE (reference sequence). The CDR3 spells CASSIAGTGTYNEQFF. CDR3 DNA: TGTGCCAGCAGCATAGCCGGGACAGGGACCTACAATGAGCAGTTCTTC.

The V and J genes are TRBV7-8 and TRBJ2-7; 7 nucleotides align to TRBD1. V trimming: 5 bases; J trimming: 0 bases; junction bases outside the gene matches: 10. The CDR3 is 16 residues long. CDR1 and CDR2 from the germline V gene are SGHVS and FQNEAQ. The CDR3 DNA sequence: TGTGCCAGCAGCCCTAACGCAGGGGGAATCTCCTACGAGCAGTACTTC. Translated, it gives CASSPNAGGISYEQYF.

This chain connects TRBV6-2 or TRBV6-3 to TRBJ1-2, with D perhaps matching TRBD1 (5 bases). The V end lost 9 bases, the J end lost 4 bases, and 12 bases lay between the germline ends. This CDR3 region has 12 residues. Germline values: CDR1 MNHEY, CDR2 SVGEGT. Here the CDR3 DNA reads TGTGCCAGTGTAGACGGGACCTATGGCTACACCTTC. It codes for CASVDGTYGYTF.

The chain couples TRBV14 to TRBJ2-3, with D hard to call. The CDR3 is made up of 15 amino acids. V lost 3 bases and J lost 3, with 13 bases in between. CDR1 and CDR2 from the germline V gene are SGHDN and FVKESK. The DNA of the CDR3 is TGTGCCAGCAGCCACTTGGGCGCTTCAACAGATACGCAGTATTTT. As protein: CASSHLGASTDTQYF.

This clonotype has just one count. This rearrangement joins TRBV20-1 to TRBJ1-6, with a possible D match to TRBD1 (6 bases). Germline V gives CDR1 DFQATT, CDR2 SNEGSKA (reference sequence). This CDR3 contains 17 residues. V lost 1 base, J lost 0 bases, and 13 bases lay in between. The chain's CDR3 is CSARGTVESSYNSPLHF. The DNA for the CDR3 is TGCAGTGCTAGAGGGACAGTTGAAAGCTCCTATAATTCACCCCTCCACTTT.

A few counts support this clonotype. This rearrangement joins TRBV27 to TRBJ1-2, with 8 nucleotides matching TRBD1. The CDR3 loop spans 14 amino acids. V dropped 8 bases and J dropped 5; count of bases not matched to a gene: 10. Germline CDR1 and CDR2: MNHEY and SMNVEV (reference sequence). CDR3 sequence reads: CASGDGTGAYGYTF. As DNA, the CDR3 is TGTGCCAGCGGGGACGGGACAGGTGCTTATGGCTACACCTTC.

This clonotype was counted a few times. The chain couples TRBV29-1 to TRBJ2-3; D is unresolved. Trimming pared 5 bases from V and 0 bases from J, leaving 6 bases between. The CDR3 contains 12 residues. Germline values: CDR1 SQVTM, CDR2 ANQGSEA. CDR3: CSVLISTDTQYF. CDR3 nucleotide sequence: TGCAGCGTTTTAATAAGCACAGATACGCAGTATTTT.

This clonotype was found once. Here the CDR3 reads CASSLSKGFGETQYF. The CDR3 DNA follows: TGTGCCAGCAGTTTATCGAAGGGATTTGGAGAGACCCAGTACTTC. The chain has TRBV27 and TRBJ2-5; D gene ambiguous. The CDR3 contains 15 residues. Germline V CDR1 and CDR2: MNHEY, SMNVEV (reference sequence). V was shortened by 0 bases and J by 4 bases, with 12 bases between the two germline ends.

The chain uses TRBV5-6 and TRBJ2-1, with 9 nucleotides matching TRBD1. The CDR3 extends over 15 amino acids. Germline CDR1 and CDR2: SGHDT and YYEEEE. V lost 4 bases, J lost 10 bases, and 12 bases stayed unmatched. CDR3 protein: CASSRRQGGFWEQFF. The CDR3 nucleotides read TGTGCCAGCAGCCGACGACAGGGGGGTTTTTGGGAGCAGTTCTTC.

This clonotype was detected a few times. CDR3 nucleotides: TGTGCCAGCACCCTAAGCCGGGTAGAGACCGATAACTATGGCTACACCTTC. Amino acids: CASTLSRVETDNYGYTF. J is TRBJ1-2 and V is TRBV4-2; D remains unclear. The CDR3 covers 17 residues. CDR1 LGHNA and CDR2 YNFKEQ come from the germline V gene. V was clipped by 7 bases and J by 1 base, with 22 bases between them.

The chain uses TRBV20-1 and TRBJ2-4, with D uncertain. CDR1 DFQATT and CDR2 SNEGSKA come from the germline V gene (reference sequence). The germline V and J ends were trimmed by 0 bases and 1 base, with 16 bases remaining between them. The CDR3 runs to 17 residues. The CDR3 DNA is TGCAGTGCTAGAGATGTTGAGTTAGTCGATGCCAAAAACATTCAGTACTTC. This codes for CSARDVELVDAKNIQYF.

The chain is built from TRBV28 and TRBJ2-5; D ambiguous. V was shortened by 3 bases and J by 3 bases, with 14 bases between the two germline ends. Germline assignment: CDR1 MDHEN and CDR2 SYDVKM. This CDR3 comprises 15 residues. This CDR3 reads CASSLMGPSEETQYF. Written as DNA, the CDR3 is TGTGCCAGCAGTTTGATGGGTCCCTCGGAAGAGACCCAGTACTTC.

The J gene is TRBJ1-2, the V gene TRBV20-1; D may be TRBD1 (6 bases). Germline assignment: CDR1 DFQATT and CDR2 SNEGSKA (reference sequence). This CDR3 region has 12 residues. V gave up 5 bases and J gave up 4 bases, with 11 bases separating them. The CDR3 DNA is TGCAGTGCTGGCCGGGACACCTATGGCTACACCTTC. Its protein is CSAGRDTYGYTF.

This clonotype appeared once. The chain uses TRBV4-3 and TRBJ1-5; D is possibly TRBD1 (5 bases). With 0 bases removed from V and 8 bases from J, the gap between germline ends came to 14 bases. Germline V gene sequence: CDR1 LGHNA, CDR2 YSLEER. This CDR3 spans 15 amino acids. CDR3 protein: CASSQDGQGLEPQHF. In DNA, the CDR3 is TGCGCCAGCAGCCAAGATGGGCAGGGACTAGAGCCCCAGCATTTT.

This rearrangement joins TRBV9 to TRBJ2-7; 9 nucleotides align to TRBD2. The end of the DNA aligns better with TRBJ2-5, so the J call may be wrong. The CDR3 is made up of 17 amino acids. CDR1 is SGDLS and CDR2 is YYNGEE in the germline V gene. The DNA for the CDR3 is TGTGCCAGCAGCTCTGGCCTTAGCGGGGGTTGCCAAGAGACCCAGTACTTC. Translated: CASSSGLSGGCQETQYF.

V gene TRBV12-3 or TRBV12-4 combines with J gene TRBJ2-7; D is tentatively TRBD1 or TRBD2 (5 bases each). The V gene lost 4 bases and the J gene lost 1 base, with 8 bases spanning the gap. This CDR3 comprises 13 residues. In DNA form, the CDR3 reads TGTGCCAGCAGTTGGGACGAGTCCTACGAGCAGTACTTC. Protein sequence: CASSWDESYEQYF.

V usage is TRBV6-2 or TRBV6-3 and J usage is TRBJ2-6, with D perhaps TRBD1 or TRBD2 (6 bases each). The CDR3 length is 14 residues. The V end was cut by 8 bases, the J end by 5 bases, with 13 bases between. Per the germline V gene, CDR1 is MNHEY and CDR2 is SVGEGT. The CDR3 sequence: CASGWGARANVLTF. The CDR3 region has the DNA TGTGCCAGCGGATGGGGGGCTAGGGCCAACGTCCTGACTTTC.

This clonotype has a single count. This chain links TRBV24-1 with TRBJ2-2; D uncertain. The length of the CDR3 is 16 residues. The V end lost 2 bases, the J end lost 4 bases, and 13 bases lay between the germline ends. Germline CDR1 is KGHDR and CDR2 is SFDVKD. The CDR3 sequence is CATSDSAGRFTGELFF. The CDR3 DNA sequence: TGTGCCACCAGTGATTCTGCAGGCAGATTCACCGGGGAGCTGTTTTTT.

There are a few counts of this clonotype. The V gene is TRBV4-2, the J gene TRBJ2-5; D not resolved. Between the trimmed V and J ends, which lost 1 base and 1 base, there was a span of 10 bases. This CDR3 has 15 residues. The germline gives CDR1 LGHNA, CDR2 YNFKEQ. CDR3 region: CASSQVPGIQETQYF. CDR3 DNA sequence: TGTGCCAGCAGCCAAGTCCCTGGGATCCAAGAGACCCAGTACTTC.

V usage is TRBV7-9 and J usage is TRBJ2-1, with a tentative D call TRBD2 (7 bases). This CDR3 contains 16 residues. The V gene lost 6 bases and the J gene lost 6 bases, with 21 bases spanning the gap. Germline V gives CDR1 SEHNR, CDR2 FQNEAQ (reference sequence). CDR3 region: CASRGGLAWVRNEQFF. CDR3 sequence (DNA): TGTGCCAGCAGGGGGGGGCTCGCCTGGGTGCGCAATGAGCAGTTCTTC.

The rearrangement uses TRBV6-2 or TRBV6-3 and TRBJ2-5; 9 positions match TRBD2. The V and J ends lost 6 bases and 0 bases, in that order; junction bases with no gene match: 11. Germline V CDR1 and CDR2: MNHEY, SVGEGT. This CDR3 has 17 amino acids. CDR3 in DNA: TGTGCCAGCAGCCCAGGATGGCTAGCGGGGAACCAAGAGACCCAGTACTTC. It codes for CASSPGWLAGNQETQYF.

This clonotype was observed at least ten times. The genes are TRBV7-2 and TRBJ2-1; D ambiguous. The CDR3 has 12 amino acids. Trimming shortened V by 5 bases and J by 4 bases, and 6 bases separated the two germline ends. Germline CDR1 and CDR2: SGHTA and FQGNSA. The CDR3: CASSPGYNEQFF. The CDR3 DNA is TGTGCCAGCAGCCCCGGATACAATGAGCAGTTCTTC.

This clonotype was observed a handful of times. The rearrangement uses TRBV5-6 and TRBJ2-1; D perhaps matches TRBD1 (6 bases). Trimming removed 2 bases at V and 7 bases at J, with 19 bases between. The CDR3 length is 16 residues. CDR1 and CDR2 from the germline V gene are SGHDT and YYEEEE. DNA for the CDR3: TGTGCCAGCAGCTTAACCAGGGGTTCTAGGGGGAATGAGCAGTTCTTC. It encodes CASSLTRGSRGNEQFF.

The chain is built from TRBV6-2 or TRBV6-3 and TRBJ2-7, with D tentatively TRBD1 or TRBD2 (5 bases each). The CDR3 runs to 13 residues. The germline V gene encodes CDR1 MNHEY and CDR2 SVGEGT. V lost 5 bases to trimming and J lost 5 bases, with 13 bases between them. CDR3 loop: CASSRGTPNEQYF. For the CDR3, the DNA is TGTGCCAGCAGTAGAGGGACCCCAAACGAGCAGTACTTC.